The next 16 T cell receptor beta chains were all read from a single sample in a study of regulatory T cells in long-lasting Graves disease. Arm-PCR of CDR3 regions with iRepertoire HTBI primers generated TCR beta libraries. TCRdb fed the multiplex PCR reads into MiXCR, producing one record per CDR3 protein. The sample holds about 290,000 distinct CDR3 sequences, around 20% seen once. Time point of the sample: persistent/refractory GD, antithyroid drugs over 5 years with positive TRAb. With RNA extracted from PBMCs as input, the TCR library was made. The sample here was peripheral blood mononuclear cells (PBMCs), taken when the disease was refractory, from a patient treated with antithyroid drugs. The source of these receptors is a female donor with Graves disease.

V gene TRBV5-1 combines with J gene TRBJ2-2; 7 bases align to TRBD1. Germline V gene lookup returns CDR1 SGHRS and CDR2 YFSETQ. V shed 3 bases and J 2 bases; nucleotides not matched to a gene: 13. The length of the CDR3 is 18 residues. The DNA for the CDR3 is TGCGCCAGCAGCTCCGAGACAGGGACCCCTAAAAACACCGGGGAGCTGTTTTTT. It translates to CASSSETGTPKNTGELFF. Full variable domain (remainder filled in from reference TRBV5-1 and TRBJ2-2): KAGVTQTPRYLIKTRGQQVTLSCSPISGHRSVSWYQQTPGQGLQFLFEYFSETQRNKGNFPGRFSGRQFSNSRSEMNVSTLELGDSALYLCASSSETGTPKNTGELFFGEGSRLTVL.

On this clonotype itself: One junction end disagrees with the germline gene, perhaps due to a read error. The chain links TRBV7-2 to TRBJ2-5; 7 bases are a match to TRBD1. The CDR3 runs to 15 residues. Looked up from germline, CDR1 is SGHTA and CDR2 is FQGNSA. The CDR3 region is CASSLNRGPGETQYF. The CDR3 bases are TGCGCCAGCAGCCTAAACAGGGGTCCAGGAGAGACCCAGTACTTC. Drawing the rest from reference TRBV7-2 and TRBJ2-5, the complete variable domain is GAGVSQSPSNKVTEKGKDVELRCDPISGHTALYWYRQSLGQGLEFLIYFQGNSAPDKSGLPSDRFSAERTGGSVSTLTIQRTQQEDSAVYLCASSLNRGPGETQYFGPGTRLLVL.

This rearrangement joins TRBV6-1 to TRBJ2-2; D may be TRBD1 (5 bases). The V and J ends lost 7 bases and 5 bases respectively, with 14 bases between them. In germline, CDR1 is MNHNS, CDR2 SASEGT. The length of the CDR3 is 14 residues. CDR3 DNA: TGTGCCAGCAAGGTTCCCAGGGTAACCGGGGAGCTGTTTTTT. Its translation is CASKVPRVTGELFF.

This chain uses TRBV20-1 with TRBJ2-4, with D perhaps given as TRBD1 or TRBD2 (6 bases each). V lost 5 bases and J lost 9, with 23 bases in between. The CDR3 extends over 15 amino acids. Germline values: CDR1 DFQATT, CDR2 SNEGSKA (reference sequence). This CDR3 is CSAPPPVGGAGIQYF. The CDR3, as DNA: TGCAGTGCTCCTCCCCCCGTGGGGGGCGCGGGCATTCAGTACTTC.

This clonotype was detected ten times or more. This chain joins TRBV7-9 and TRBJ1-4; D ambiguous. This CDR3 region has 14 residues. Germline V gene lookup returns CDR1 SEHNR and CDR2 FQNEAQ (reference sequence). Between the trimmed V and J ends, which lost 3 bases and 3 bases, there was a span of 8 bases. CDR3 in DNA: TGTGCCAGCAGCTTCGGGTCGGCTAATGAAAAACTGTTTTTT. This encodes CASSFGSANEKLFF. Full variable domain (rest looked up from reference TRBV7-9 and TRBJ1-4): DTGVSQNPRHKITKRGQNVTFRCDPISEHNRLYWYRQTLGQGPEFLTYFQNEAQLEKSRLLSDRFSAERPKGSFSTLEIQRTEQGDSAMYLCASSFGSANEKLFFGSGTQLSVL.

This clonotype was seen at least ten times. The J gene is TRBJ2-6, the V gene TRBV12-3 or TRBV12-4; no reliable D call. V was clipped by 7 bases and J by 2 bases, with 6 bases between them. This CDR3 has 13 amino acids. The CDR3 protein is CASIGTGANVLTF. In DNA, the CDR3 is TGTGCCAGCATAGGGACTGGGGCCAACGTCCTGACTTTC.

This clonotype was seen many times. This chain joins TRBV11-2 and TRBJ1-1, with D hard to call. The V and J ends lost 2 bases and 1 base respectively, with 5 bases between them. CDR3 length: 13 amino acids. Germline V gene data show CDR1 as SGHAT and CDR2 as FQNNGV. Here the CDR3 DNA reads TGTGCCAGCAGCTTATGGTGGAACACTGAAGCTTTCTTT. Encoded protein: CASSLWWNTEAFF.

This clonotype was detected many times. The chain links TRBV6-2 or TRBV6-3 to TRBJ1-5, with TRBD1 matching 7 bases. Unmatched junction bases numbered 10, after V lost 5 bases and J lost 0 bases. The CDR3 consists of 17 residues. The germline gives CDR1 MNHEY, CDR2 SVGEGT. The CDR3 is CASSTGDRAPSNQPQHF. The CDR3 nucleotides are TGTGCCAGCAGTACCGGCGACAGGGCCCCTAGCAATCAGCCCCAGCATTTT.

The chain joins TRBV5-1 to TRBJ2-7; 12 bases align to TRBD2. J gave up 5 bases and V 0 bases, and 12 bases lay outside the gene matches. The CDR3 totals 18 residues. CDR1 is SGHRS, CDR2 YFSETQ, per germline. CDR3 in DNA: TGCGCCAGCAGCTTGGTCCCCGAGACTAGCGGGAGAATGAACGAGCAGTACTTC. It encodes CASSLVPETSGRMNEQYF. The full variable domain, in which reference TRBV5-1 and TRBJ2-7 provide the parts outside the CDR3, is KAGVTQTPRYLIKTRGQQVTLSCSPISGHRSVSWYQQTPGQGLQFLFEYFSETQRNKGNFPGRFSGRQFSNSRSEMNVSTLELGDSALYLCASSLVPETSGRMNEQYFGPGTRLTVT.

The gene calls are TRBV10-2 and TRBJ2-3, with 8 bases identical to TRBD2. The J segment lost 0 bases and the V segment lost 10 bases, leaving 9 bases of the junction unmatched. CDR3 size: 15 residues. Germline V CDR1 and CDR2: WSHSY, SAAADI. The CDR3 DNA is TGCGCCACTTCGATAGCGGGGACGAGCACAGATACGCAGTATTTT. Its translation is CATSIAGTSTDTQYF.

The chain is built from TRBV2 and TRBJ2-1; 8 bases map to TRBD2. The CDR3 runs 17 residues. Germline CDR1 reads SNHLY; CDR2 reads FYNNEI. V gave up 4 bases and J gave up 7 bases; unmatched junction bases: 15. CDR3 in amino acids: CASSVGTSGSGWNEQFF. The CDR3 nucleotides are TGTGCCAGCAGTGTAGGGACCAGCGGGAGTGGATGGAATGAGCAGTTCTTC.

CDR3 DNA: TGCGCCAGCAGTGAGGGGACTAGGTCCTACAATGAGCAGTTCTTC. It yields the protein CASSEGTRSYNEQFF. V gene TRBV10-1 combines with J gene TRBJ2-1, with 8 positions matching TRBD2. Germline CDR1 and CDR2: WNHNN and SYGVQD (reference sequence). This CDR3 has 15 residues. Unmatched junction bases numbered 1, after V lost 2 bases and J lost 1 base.

By share, this clonotype ranks as medium-sized. V and J are TRBV27 and TRBJ1-2; no reliable D call. Trimming shortened V by 0 bases and J by 7 bases, and 21 bases separated the two germline ends. This CDR3 has 17 residues. Germline CDR1 and CDR2: MNHEY and SMNVEV (reference sequence). CDR3 protein: CASSLSTGDFLGGGYTF. CDR3 nucleotide sequence: TGTGCCAGCAGTTTATCTACTGGAGACTTTCTAGGTGGTGGCTACACCTTC.

This clonotype has a count of ten or more. The chain has TRBV2 and TRBJ2-5, with 11 bases that match TRBD2. The germline V gene encodes CDR1 SNHLY and CDR2 FYNNEI. The junction had 16 bases not matched to a gene; V was cut back by 4 bases and J by 3 bases. CDR3 length equals 19 residues. The CDR3 loop is CASSGVLAGGSPAKETQYF. Here the CDR3 DNA reads TGTGCCAGCAGTGGGGTCCTAGCGGGAGGATCCCCCGCAAAAGAGACCCAGTACTTC.

This clonotype was observed a single time. The J gene is TRBJ2-2, the V gene TRBV5-1, with 9 bases matching TRBD1. CDR3 length: 16 residues. Germline V gives CDR1 SGHRS, CDR2 YFSETQ. J lost 6 bases, V lost 0 bases, and 6 bases had no gene match. The CDR3 sequence is CASSLARDRAPGELFF. The CDR3 nucleotides read TGCGCCAGCAGCTTGGCCCGGGACAGGGCTCCCGGGGAGCTGTTTTTT.

CDR3 sequence: CASRPRGRDTGELFF. The CDR3 DNA is TGTGCCTCAAGGCCCAGGGGGCGCGACACCGGGGAGCTGTTTTTT. The rearrangement links TRBV19 to TRBJ2-2, with TRBD1 matching 8 bases. Germline trimming cut 11 bases from V and 3 bases from J; bases unmatched to any gene: 11. Germline V gives CDR1 LNHDA, CDR2 SQIVND (reference sequence). This CDR3 has 15 amino acids.